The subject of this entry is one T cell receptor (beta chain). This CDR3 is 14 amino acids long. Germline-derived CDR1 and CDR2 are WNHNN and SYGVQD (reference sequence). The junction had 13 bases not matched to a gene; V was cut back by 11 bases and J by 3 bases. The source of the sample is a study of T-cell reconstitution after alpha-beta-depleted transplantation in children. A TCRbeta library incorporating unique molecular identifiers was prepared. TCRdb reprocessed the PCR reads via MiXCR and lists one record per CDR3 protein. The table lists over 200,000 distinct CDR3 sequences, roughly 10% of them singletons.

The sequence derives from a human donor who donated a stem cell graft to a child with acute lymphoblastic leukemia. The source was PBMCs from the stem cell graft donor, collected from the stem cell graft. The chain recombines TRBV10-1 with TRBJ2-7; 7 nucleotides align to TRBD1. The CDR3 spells CAGSLPTGHYEQYF. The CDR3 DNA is TGCGCCGGTTCTCTTCCGACAGGGCACTACGAGCAGTACTTC.